The 25 T cell receptor beta chains reported below all come from one sample, sequenced in a study of blood T cell repertoires in COVID-19. Produced via immunoSEQ multiplex PCR; TCRdb's table is partial and in-frame only. Of roughly 14,000 clones listed, approximately 84% are singletons. Sample: peripheral blood. The receptors stem from a human donor in a cohort sampled during active COVID-19.

The rearrangement uses TRBV5-1 and TRBJ2-1, with TRBD2 identical over 7 bases. V was clipped by 8 bases and J by 5 bases; unmatched bases: 13. CDR3 length equals 15 residues. Per the germline V gene, CDR1 is SGHRS and CDR2 is YFSETQ. CDR3 loop: CASRTRTRGDNEQFF. Here the CDR3 DNA reads TGCGCCAGTAGGACGCGGACTAGAGGGGACAATGAGCAGTTCTTC.

The rearrangement uses TRBV5-1 and TRBJ2-1, with 7 bases fitting TRBD1. Trimming at V came to 3 bases and at J to 6 bases, leaving 6 bases not matched to a gene. The germline CDR1 and CDR2 sequences are SGHRS and YFSETQ. The CDR3 loop spans 14 amino acids. CDR3 sequence reads: CASSSWTGFNEQFF. Here the CDR3 DNA reads TGCGCCAGCAGCTCCTGGACAGGTTTCAATGAGCAGTTCTTC.

The V call is TRBV29-1, the J call TRBJ1-2; D might be TRBD1 (5 bases). V dropped 4 bases and J dropped 13 bases, with 31 bases sitting between them. Germline CDR1 SQVTM, CDR2 ANQGSEA. CDR3 length equals 16 residues. CDR3 DNA sequence: TGCAGCGTTGTCTCCCCTCGTCGGGGGACTCGTTTCGTGGGCACCTTC. It yields the protein CSVVSPRRGTRFVGTF.

The chain joins TRBV10-3 to TRBJ1-4, with 10 positions matching TRBD1. Germline CDR1 and CDR2: ENHRY and SYGVKD. V shed 10 bases and J 6 bases; nucleotides not matched to a gene: 8. There are 14 residues in the CDR3. The CDR3 bases are TGTGCCACCTCGACAGGGGGCAGCGATGAAAAACTGTTTTTT. Protein product: CATSTGGSDEKLFF.

The chain joins TRBV11-2 to TRBJ2-5; D might be TRBD2 (7 bases). This CDR3 is built from 16 residues. Deletions cut 1 base from V and 2 bases from J, with 14 bases between. Germline V gene data show CDR1 as SGHAT and CDR2 as FQNNGV. DNA of the CDR3: TGTGCCAGCAGCTTAGGTGGGGGGGCAGTACAAGAGACCCAGTACTTC. It specifies CASSLGGGAVQETQYF.

The rearrangement links TRBV12-3 or TRBV12-4 to TRBJ2-3; TRBD2 is a possible D gene (5 bases). This CDR3 contains 13 residues. With 8 bases removed from V and 9 bases from J, the gap between germline ends came to 18 bases. Written as DNA, the CDR3 is TGTGCCAGCGCCCTTCAATCTACGGGGACGCAGTATTTT. Protein sequence: CASALQSTGTQYF.

The chain links TRBV7-8 to TRBJ2-5; 11 nucleotides align to TRBD2. This CDR3 has 16 amino acids. Germline loops: CDR1 SGHVS, CDR2 FQNEAQ. Trimming took 1 base from V and 0 from J; bases not matched to a gene: 1. The CDR3 DNA reads as TGTGCCAGCAGCTTAGGACTAGCGGGGAACCAAGAGACCCAGTACTTC. It codes for CASSLGLAGNQETQYF.

The gene calls are TRBV18 and TRBJ2-1, with D perhaps matching TRBD1 (6 bases). Trimming removed 5 bases from V and 8 bases from J, with 16 bases in between. This CDR3 spans 14 amino acids. The germline V gene has CDR1 KGHSH and CDR2 LQKENI. CDR3 residues: CASSAQQGTDEQFF. CDR3 nucleotides: TGTGCCAGCTCAGCCCAACAGGGTACGGATGAGCAGTTCTTC.

This clone was seen a single time. V is TRBV6-2 or TRBV6-3 and J is TRBJ2-5, with 9 bases fitting TRBD1. Germline assignment: CDR1 MNHEY and CDR2 SVGEGT. Losses at the gene ends were 5 bases for V and 2 bases for J; bases not matched to a gene: 6. This CDR3 has 15 residues. CDR3 loop: CASSLDRGAQETQYF. The CDR3 DNA reads TGTGCCAGCAGTCTAGACAGGGGGGCACAAGAGACCCAGTACTTC.

This chain uses TRBV6-1 with TRBJ2-3; D is unclear. CDR1 and CDR2 from the germline V gene are MNHNS and SASEGT. The V and J ends lost 1 base and 0 bases respectively, with 8 bases between them. CDR3 length: 15 amino acids. The chain's CDR3 is CASSEVAASTDTQYF. The DNA for the CDR3 is TGTGCCAGCAGTGAAGTCGCGGCTAGCACAGATACGCAGTATTTT.

The genes are TRBV7-6 and TRBJ2-7; 8 bases are a match to TRBD1. Germline V gene lookup returns CDR1 SGHVS and CDR2 FNYEAQ. V lost 5 bases to trimming and J lost 3 bases; unmatched junction nucleotides: 3. This CDR3 spans 13 amino acids. In DNA, the CDR3 is TGTGCCAGCAGCCCGGGACAGGACTACGAGCAGTACTTC. Its protein product is CASSPGQDYEQYF.

The rearrangement joins TRBV9 to TRBJ2-1, with 13 bases lining up with TRBD2. There are 18 residues in the CDR3. The trim removed 3 bases at V and 0 bases at J, leaving 6 bases unmatched. Per the germline V gene, CDR1 is SGDLS and CDR2 is YYNGEE. The CDR3 loop reads CASSGGGLAGSSYNEQFF. Here the CDR3 DNA reads TGTGCCAGCAGCGGAGGGGGACTAGCGGGGTCCTCCTACAATGAGCAGTTCTTC.

This sequence joins TRBV7-9 and TRBJ1-2; 12 nucleotides match TRBD1. The ends lost 5 bases at V and 7 bases at J; junction bases unmatched: 5. Germline CDR1 and CDR2: SEHNR and FQNEAQ (reference sequence). The length of the CDR3 is 14 residues. CDR3 sequence reads: CASSRGQGAVGYTF. Here the CDR3 DNA reads TGTGCCAGCAGCCGGGGACAGGGGGCGGTTGGCTACACCTTC.

This chain joins TRBV6-5 and TRBJ2-3; 11 nucleotides match TRBD2. CDR1 and CDR2 from the germline V gene are MNHEY and SVGAGI. The CDR3 is 15 amino acids. Trimming cost V 5 bases and J 6 bases; bases outside gene matches: 7. The DNA of the CDR3 is TGTGCCAGCAGTACCCCGGGACTAGCGGAGGATACGCAGTATTTT. Protein product: CASSTPGLAEDTQYF.

This chain joins TRBV14 and TRBJ1-3; possibly TRBD1 for D (6 bases). Germline values: CDR1 SGHDN, CDR2 FVKESK. The CDR3 has 15 amino acids. V shed 4 bases and J shed 3 bases, with 13 bases lying between them. The CDR3 protein is CASSPGGRVGNTIYF. The CDR3 coding sequence is TGTGCCAGCAGCCCGGGGGGGCGCGTTGGAAACACCATATATTTT.

This clone has only one observation. The chain couples TRBV5-6 to TRBJ1-2; perhaps TRBD1 as D (6 bases). Trimming shortened V by 4 bases and J by 3 bases, and 10 bases separated the two germline ends. CDR3 length: 13 amino acids. From germline, CDR1 is SGHDT and CDR2 YYEEEE. The CDR3 loop reads CASSRYRDYGYTF. The CDR3 DNA reads TGTGCCAGCAGCCGGTACAGGGACTATGGCTACACCTTC.

The rearrangement uses TRBV19 and TRBJ1-4; no clear D. The CDR3 runs to 15 residues. Germline assignment: CDR1 LNHDA and CDR2 SQIVND (reference sequence). V was shortened by 6 bases and J by 5 bases, with 16 bases between the two germline ends. CDR3 nucleotides: TGTGCCAGTAGCCGAATCTGGAACAGAAATGAAAAACTGTTTTTT. As protein: CASSRIWNRNEKLFF.

This rearrangement joins TRBV6-5 to TRBJ2-3, with D hard to call. V was cut by 5 bases and J by 6 bases, with 12 bases left in between. The CDR3 is made up of 13 amino acids. Germline V gene sequence: CDR1 MNHEY, CDR2 SVGAGI. The CDR3 bases are TGTGCCAGCAGTAGAAACTTACAGGATACGCAGTATTTT. This encodes CASSRNLQDTQYF.

For the CDR3, the DNA is TGTGCCAGCAGTTATAGGACTAGCGGCACTGGTCCACGGCAGTTCTTC. Translated, it gives CASSYRTSGTGPRQFF. The rearrangement uses TRBV6-2 or TRBV6-3 and TRBJ2-1, with 10 bases that match TRBD2. Germline V gene lookup returns CDR1 MNHEY and CDR2 SVGEGT. CDR3 size: 16 residues. V lost 3 bases to trimming and J lost 12 bases; unmatched junction nucleotides: 14.

The V call is TRBV7-9, the J call TRBJ1-5; D perhaps matches TRBD1 (5 bases). The CDR3 length is 14 residues. V was trimmed by 1 base and J by 4 bases, leaving 8 bases between them. Germline V gene lookup returns CDR1 SEHNR and CDR2 FQNEAQ (reference sequence). CDR3 in amino acids: CASSLDRGNQPQHF. In DNA form, the CDR3 reads TGTGCCAGCAGCTTAGACCGGGGGAATCAGCCCCAGCATTTT.

The chain links TRBV5-1 to TRBJ2-7, with D possibly being TRBD2 (6 bases). The CDR3 is 12 amino acids. V gave up 5 bases and J gave up 3 bases, with 9 bases separating them. Looked up from germline, CDR1 is SGHRS and CDR2 is YFSETQ. CDR3: CASRGDFYEQYF. The CDR3 nucleotides are TGCGCCAGCAGGGGGGACTTCTACGAGCAGTACTTC.

This sequence joins TRBV29-1 and TRBJ2-3; tentative D call: TRBD1 (5 bases). Germline V CDR1 and CDR2: SQVTM, ANQGSEA. CDR3 length equals 17 residues. V gave up 0 bases and J gave up 0 bases, with 16 bases separating them. The CDR3 protein is CSVEDLATEHSTDTQYF. The CDR3 nucleotides are TGCAGCGTTGAAGATTTGGCGACAGAACATAGCACAGATACGCAGTATTTT.

The rearrangement uses TRBV12-2 and TRBJ2-2; the D call in the table, TRBD2, was not verified against the DNA. TRBV12-2 is deemed a pseudogene. The CDR3 loop spans 16 amino acids. The CDR3 reads CASRLEASGSIGELFF. The CDR3 region has the DNA TGTGCAAGTCGCTTAGAGGCTAGCGGGAGTATCGGGGAGCTGTTTTTT.

This chain joins TRBV6-2 or TRBV6-3 and TRBJ2-5, with D perhaps TRBD1 (5 bases). The germline V and J ends were trimmed by 2 bases and 6 bases, with 16 bases remaining between them. CDR1 MNHEY and CDR2 SVGEGT come from the germline V gene. The CDR3 is 15 amino acids. CDR3 loop: CASSYRGRVEKTQYF. In DNA form, the CDR3 reads TGTGCCAGCAGTTACAGAGGCAGGGTCGAAAAGACCCAGTACTTC.

The rearrangement uses TRBV7-2 and TRBJ2-5; TRBD2 is a possible D gene (6 bases). The V and J ends lost 2 bases and 3 bases respectively, with 16 bases between them. The germline V gene has CDR1 SGHTA and CDR2 FQGNSA. There are 16 residues in the CDR3. The CDR3 here is CASSLWGSGLKETQYF. DNA of the CDR3: TGTGCCAGCAGCTTATGGGGTAGCGGACTTAAAGAGACCCAGTACTTC. Variable domain in full (rest from reference TRBV7-2 and TRBJ2-5): GAGVSQSPSNKVTEKGKDVELRCDPISGHTALYWYRQSLGQGLEFLIYFQGNSAPDKSGLPSDRFSAERTGGSVSTLTIQRTQQEDSAVYLCASSLWGSGLKETQYFGPGTRLLVL.